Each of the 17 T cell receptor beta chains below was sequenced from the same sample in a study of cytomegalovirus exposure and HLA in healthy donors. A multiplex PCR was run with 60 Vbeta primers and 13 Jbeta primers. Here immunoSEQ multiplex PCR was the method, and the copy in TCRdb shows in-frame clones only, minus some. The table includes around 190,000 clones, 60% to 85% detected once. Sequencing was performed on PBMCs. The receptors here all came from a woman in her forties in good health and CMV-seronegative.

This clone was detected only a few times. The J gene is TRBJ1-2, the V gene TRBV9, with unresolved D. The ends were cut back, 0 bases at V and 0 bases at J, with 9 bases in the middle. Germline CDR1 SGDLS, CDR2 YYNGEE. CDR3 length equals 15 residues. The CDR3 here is CASSVVEGSNYGYTF. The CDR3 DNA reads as TGTGCCAGCAGCGTAGTGGAGGGTTCTAACTATGGCTACACCTTC. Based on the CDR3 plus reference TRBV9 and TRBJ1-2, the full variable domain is DSGVTQTPKHLITATGQRVTLRCSPRSGDLSVYWYQQSLDQGLQFLIQYYNGEERAKGNILERFSAQQFPDLHSELNLSSLELGDSALYFCASSVVEGSNYGYTFGSGTRLTVV.

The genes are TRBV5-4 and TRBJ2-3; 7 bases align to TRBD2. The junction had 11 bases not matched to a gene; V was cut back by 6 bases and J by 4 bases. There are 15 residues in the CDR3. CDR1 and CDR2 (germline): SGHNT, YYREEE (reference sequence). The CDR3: CASKPSSGGPDTQYF. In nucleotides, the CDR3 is TGTGCCAGCAAACCCTCCTCGGGGGGACCAGATACGCAGTATTTT.

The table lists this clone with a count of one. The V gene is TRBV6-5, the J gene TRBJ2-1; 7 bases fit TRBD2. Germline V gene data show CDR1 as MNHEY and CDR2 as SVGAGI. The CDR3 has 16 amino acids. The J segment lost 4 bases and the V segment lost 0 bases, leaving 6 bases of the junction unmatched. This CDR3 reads CASSYSRAGRYNEQFF. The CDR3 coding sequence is TGTGCCAGCAGTTACTCAAGAGCGGGACGGTACAATGAGCAGTTCTTC.

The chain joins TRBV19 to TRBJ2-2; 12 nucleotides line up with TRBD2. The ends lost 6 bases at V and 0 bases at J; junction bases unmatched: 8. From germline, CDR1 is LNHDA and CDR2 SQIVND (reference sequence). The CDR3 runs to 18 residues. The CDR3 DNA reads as TGTGCCAGTAGAACGACTAGCGGGGGAGCTACGAACACCGGGGAGCTGTTTTTT. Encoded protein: CASRTTSGGATNTGELFF.

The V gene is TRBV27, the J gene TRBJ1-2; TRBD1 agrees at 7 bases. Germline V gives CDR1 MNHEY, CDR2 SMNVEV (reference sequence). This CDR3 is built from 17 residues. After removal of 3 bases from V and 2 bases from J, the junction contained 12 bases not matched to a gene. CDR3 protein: CASSFLGQTSINYGYTF. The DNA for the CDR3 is TGTGCCAGCAGTTTTTTGGGACAGACGTCCATAAACTATGGCTACACCTTC.

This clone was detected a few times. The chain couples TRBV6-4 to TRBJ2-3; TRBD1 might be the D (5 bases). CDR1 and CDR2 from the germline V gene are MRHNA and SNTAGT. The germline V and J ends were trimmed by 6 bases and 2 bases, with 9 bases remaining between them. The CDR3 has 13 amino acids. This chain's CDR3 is CASRDGHTDTQYF. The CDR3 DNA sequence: TGTGCCAGCAGGGACGGACACACAGATACGCAGTATTTT.

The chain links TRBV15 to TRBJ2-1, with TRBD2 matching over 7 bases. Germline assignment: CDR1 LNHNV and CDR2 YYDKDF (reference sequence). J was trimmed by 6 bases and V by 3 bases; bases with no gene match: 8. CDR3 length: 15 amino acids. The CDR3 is CATSSAVLASNEQFF. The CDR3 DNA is TGTGCCACCAGCAGTGCGGTACTAGCGAGCAATGAGCAGTTCTTC.

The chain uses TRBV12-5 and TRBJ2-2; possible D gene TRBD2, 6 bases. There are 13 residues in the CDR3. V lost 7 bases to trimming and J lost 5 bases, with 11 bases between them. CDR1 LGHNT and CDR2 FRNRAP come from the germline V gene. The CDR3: CASAPGVTGELFF. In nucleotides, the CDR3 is TGTGCTAGTGCCCCGGGAGTTACCGGGGAGCTGTTTTTT.

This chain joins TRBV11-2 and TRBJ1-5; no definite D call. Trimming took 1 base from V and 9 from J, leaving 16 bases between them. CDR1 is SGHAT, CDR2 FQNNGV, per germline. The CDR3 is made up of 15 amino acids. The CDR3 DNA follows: TGTGCCAGCAGCTTAGGCGGTGGTACCACATCGCCCCAGCATTTT. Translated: CASSLGGGTTSPQHF. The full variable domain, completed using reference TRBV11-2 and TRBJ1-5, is EAGVAQSPRYKIIEKRQSVAFWCNPISGHATLYWYQQILGQGPKLLIQFQNNGVVDDSQLPKDRFSAERLKGVDSTLKIQPAKLEDSAVYLCASSLGGGTTSPQHFGDGTRLSIL.

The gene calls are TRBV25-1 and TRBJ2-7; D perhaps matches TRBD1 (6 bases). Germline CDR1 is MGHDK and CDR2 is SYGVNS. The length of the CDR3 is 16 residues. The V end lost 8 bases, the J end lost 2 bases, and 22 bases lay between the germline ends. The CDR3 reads CASAPGGRAVAYEQYF. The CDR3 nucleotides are TGTGCCAGCGCTCCTGGGGGCAGGGCTGTCGCCTACGAGCAGTACTTC.

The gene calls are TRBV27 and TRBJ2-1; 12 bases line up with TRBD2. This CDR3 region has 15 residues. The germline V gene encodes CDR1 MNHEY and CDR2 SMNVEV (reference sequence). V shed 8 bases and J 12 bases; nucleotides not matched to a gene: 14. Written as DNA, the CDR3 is TGTGCCAGCGGTGCGGCGACTAGCGGGAGTAGGGTGCAGTTCTTC. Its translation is CASGAATSGSRVQFF.

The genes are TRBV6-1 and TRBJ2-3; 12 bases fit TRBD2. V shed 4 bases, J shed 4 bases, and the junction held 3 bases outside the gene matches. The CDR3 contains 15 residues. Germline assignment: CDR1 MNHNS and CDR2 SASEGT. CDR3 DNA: TGTGCCAGCAGTGGACTAGCGGGAGTTCCAGATACGCAGTATTTT. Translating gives CASSGLAGVPDTQYF.

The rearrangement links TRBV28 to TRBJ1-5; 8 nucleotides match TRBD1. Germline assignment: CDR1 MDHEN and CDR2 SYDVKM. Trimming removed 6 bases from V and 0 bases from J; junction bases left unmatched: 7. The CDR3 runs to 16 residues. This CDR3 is CASSPTGQGSNQPQHF. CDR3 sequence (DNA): TGTGCCAGCAGCCCAACCGGACAGGGTAGCAATCAGCCCCAGCATTTT.

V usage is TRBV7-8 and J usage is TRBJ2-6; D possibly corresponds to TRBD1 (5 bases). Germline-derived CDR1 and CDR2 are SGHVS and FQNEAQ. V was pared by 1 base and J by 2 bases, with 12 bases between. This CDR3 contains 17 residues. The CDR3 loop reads CASSLDRSAPGANVLTF. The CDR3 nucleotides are TGTGCCAGCAGCTTAGACAGGAGCGCTCCTGGGGCCAACGTCCTGACTTTC.

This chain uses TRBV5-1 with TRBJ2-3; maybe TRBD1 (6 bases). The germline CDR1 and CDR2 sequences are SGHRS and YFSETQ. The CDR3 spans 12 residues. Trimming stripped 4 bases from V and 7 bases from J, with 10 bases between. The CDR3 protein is CASSAGQYTQYF. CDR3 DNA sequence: TGCGCCAGCAGCGCCGGACAGTATACGCAGTATTTT.

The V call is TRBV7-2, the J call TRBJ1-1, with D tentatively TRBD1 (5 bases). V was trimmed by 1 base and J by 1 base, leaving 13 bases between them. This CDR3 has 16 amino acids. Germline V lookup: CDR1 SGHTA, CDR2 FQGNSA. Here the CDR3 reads CASSLVDTPTNTEAFF. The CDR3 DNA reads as TGTGCCAGCAGCTTAGTGGACACCCCCACGAACACTGAAGCTTTCTTT.

This CDR3 reads CASSLRAPGQSNEKLFF. CDR3 nucleotides: TGTGCCAGCAGCTTACGCGCCCCGGGACAGTCTAATGAAAAACTGTTTTTT. The rearrangement links TRBV7-8 to TRBJ1-4, with TRBD1 matching over 7 bases. The CDR3 is made up of 17 amino acids. Germline CDR1 is SGHVS and CDR2 is FQNEAQ. V was clipped by 2 bases and J by 3 bases; unmatched bases: 9.